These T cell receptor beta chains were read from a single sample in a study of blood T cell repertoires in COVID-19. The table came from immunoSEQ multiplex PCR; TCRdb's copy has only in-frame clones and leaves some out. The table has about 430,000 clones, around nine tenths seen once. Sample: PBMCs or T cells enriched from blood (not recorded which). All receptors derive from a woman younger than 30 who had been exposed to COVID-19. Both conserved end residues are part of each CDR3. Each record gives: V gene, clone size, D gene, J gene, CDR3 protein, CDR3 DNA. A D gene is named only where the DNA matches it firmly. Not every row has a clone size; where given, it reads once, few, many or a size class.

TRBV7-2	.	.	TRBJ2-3	CASSLASGTDTQYF	TGTGCCAGCAGCTTAGCGTCCGGCACAGATACGCAGTATTTT
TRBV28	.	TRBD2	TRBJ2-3	CASSLLITGTSGRGTDTQYF	TGTGCCAGCAGTTTATTAATAACGGGGACTAGCGGGAGGGGCACAGATACGCAGTATTTT
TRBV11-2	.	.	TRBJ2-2	CASSITGTGELFF	TGTGCCAGCAGCATAACAGGGACCGGGGAGCTGTTTTTT
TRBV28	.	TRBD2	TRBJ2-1	CASSPGLAGGPGHNEQFF	TGTGCCAGCAGTCCGGGACTAGCGGGAGGGCCTGGACACAATGAGCAGTTCTTC
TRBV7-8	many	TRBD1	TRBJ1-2	CASSVTGGYGYTF	TGTGCCAGCAGCGTAACAGGGGGCTATGGCTACACCTTC
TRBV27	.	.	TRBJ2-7	CASSLAGHEQYF	TGTGCCAGCAGTTTAGCGGGCCACGAGCAGTACTTC
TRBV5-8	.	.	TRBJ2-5	CASSLGSRIPPLLETQYF	TGTGCCAGCAGCTTGGGTTCCAGGATACCACCCTTATTAGAGACCCAGTACTTC
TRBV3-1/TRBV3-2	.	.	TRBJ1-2	CASSQDSGRGWGGYTF	TGTGCCAGCAGCCAAGACTCGGGCAGGGGATGGGGTGGCTACACCTTC
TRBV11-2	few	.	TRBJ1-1	CASSYPRQNTEAFF	TGTGCCAGCAGCTATCCGCGACAGAACACTGAAGCTTTCTTT
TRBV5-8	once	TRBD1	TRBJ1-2	CASHDRAPYYGYTF	TGTGCCAGCCACGACAGGGCGCCGTACTATGGCTACACCTTC
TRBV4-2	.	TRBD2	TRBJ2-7	CASSKTSGRAGEQYF	TGTGCCAGCAGCAAGACTAGCGGGAGGGCGGGGGAGCAGTACTTC
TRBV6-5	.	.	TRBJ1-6	CASMAGVQSPLHF	TGTGCCAGCATGGCCGGGGTGCAATCACCCCTCCACTTT
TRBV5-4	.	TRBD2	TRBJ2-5	CASSFLGTSGSETQYF	TGTGCCAGCAGCTTTCTAGGGACTAGCGGGTCTGAGACCCAGTACTTC
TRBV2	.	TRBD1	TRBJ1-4	CASDRDRGLGEKLFF	TGTGCCAGCGACCGGGACAGGGGATTAGGGGAAAAACTGTTTTTT
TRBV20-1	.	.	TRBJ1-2	CSASTESQANYGYTF	TGCAGTGCTAGTACCGAATCTCAGGCTAACTATGGCTACACCTTC
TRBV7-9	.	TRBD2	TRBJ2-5	CASSLATGGKETQYF	TGTGCCAGCAGCTTAGCAACGGGGGGTAAAGAGACCCAGTACTTC
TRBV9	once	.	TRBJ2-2	CASRAEGAGLAGELFF	TGTGCCAGCAGGGCGGAAGGGGCAGGGCTGGCCGGGGAGCTGTTTTTT
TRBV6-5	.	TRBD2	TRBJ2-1	CASRQREVYEQFF	TGTGCCAGCAGACAGCGGGAGGTGTATGAGCAGTTCTTC
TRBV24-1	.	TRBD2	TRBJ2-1	CATSDPVAGGKNEQFF	TGTGCCACCAGTGATCCCGTAGCGGGGGGTAAGAATGAGCAGTTCTTC
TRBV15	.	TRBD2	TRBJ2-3	CATSRGLAGATDTQYF	TGTGCCACCAGCAGAGGCCTAGCGGGTGCAACAGATACGCAGTATTTT
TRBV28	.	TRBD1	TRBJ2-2	CASRPGTGATGELFF	TGTGCCAGCAGACCCGGGACAGGAGCCACCGGGGAGCTGTTTTTT
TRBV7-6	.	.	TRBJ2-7	CASSLELGGVYEQYF	TGTGCCAGCAGCTTAGAACTAGGTGGAGTCTACGAGCAGTACTTC
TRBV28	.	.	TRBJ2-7	CASTYKNYEQYF	TGTGCCAGCACATACAAAAACTACGAGCAGTACTTC
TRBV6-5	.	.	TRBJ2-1	CASSLPGSRYNEQFF	TGTGCCAGCAGCCTCCCCGGGTCCCGCTACAATGAGCAGTTCTTC
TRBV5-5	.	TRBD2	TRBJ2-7	CASSHTAGGYYEQYF	TGTGCCAGCAGCCATACAGCGGGGGGTTACTACGAGCAGTACTTC
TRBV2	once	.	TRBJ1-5	CASSEPGEGLGNQPQHF	TGTGCCAGCAGTGAGCCAGGGGAGGGGTTGGGCAATCAGCCCCAGCATTTT
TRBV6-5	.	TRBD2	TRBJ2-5	CASPQASGQETQYF	TGTGCCAGCCCTCAGGCTAGCGGGCAAGAGACCCAGTACTTC
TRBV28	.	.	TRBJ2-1	CASSSLSASGEGSYNEQFF	TGTGCCAGCAGTTCCCTATCCGCGTCAGGGGAGGGCTCCTACAATGAGCAGTTCTTC
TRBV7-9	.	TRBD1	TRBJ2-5	CASSFPGQGLRQTQYF	TGTGCCAGCAGCTTCCCGGGACAGGGTCTTAGGCAGACCCAGTACTTC
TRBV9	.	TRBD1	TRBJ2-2	CASSARSGTGDTGELFF	TGTGCCAGCAGCGCCCGCTCCGGGACAGGGGACACCGGGGAGCTGTTTTTT
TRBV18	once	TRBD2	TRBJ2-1	CASSLLSGGPNNEQFF	TGTGCCAGCTCACTACTTAGCGGGGGGCCCAACAATGAGCAGTTCTTC
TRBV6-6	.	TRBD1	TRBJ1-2	CASSPPRLGQGNYGYTF	TGTGCCAGCAGTCCTCCCCGTCTAGGACAGGGTAACTATGGCTACACCTTC
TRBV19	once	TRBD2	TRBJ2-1	CASTLGLEWSSYNEQFF	TGTGCCAGTACCCTAGGACTAGAGTGGAGCTCCTACAATGAGCAGTTCTTC
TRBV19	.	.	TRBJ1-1	CASSLTPGGTEAFF	TGTGCCAGTAGTCTTACCCCGGGGGGCACTGAAGCTTTCTTT
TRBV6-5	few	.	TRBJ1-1	CASSYSPVWEAFF	TGTGCCAGCAGTTACTCCCCAGTCTGGGAAGCTTTCTTT
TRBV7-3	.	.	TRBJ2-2	CASSLTLDLSGTGELFF	TGTGCCAGCAGCTTAACGTTGGATCTATCAGGAACCGGGGAGCTGTTTTTT
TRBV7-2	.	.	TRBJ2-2	CASSRTLTGELFF	TGTGCCAGCAGCCGGACACTCACCGGGGAGCTGTTTTTT
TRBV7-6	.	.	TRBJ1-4	CASSLREGAEEKLFF	TGTGCCAGCAGTCTGCGGGAGGGCGCAGAGGAAAAACTGTTTTTT
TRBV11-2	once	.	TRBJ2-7	CASSLGLDYEQYF	TGTGCCAGCAGCTTAGGCTTAGATTACGAGCAGTACTTC
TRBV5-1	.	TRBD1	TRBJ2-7	CASSLGQGASYEQYF	TGCGCCAGCAGCTTGGGCCAGGGGGCCTCCTACGAGCAGTACTTC
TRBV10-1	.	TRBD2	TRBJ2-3	CASSGAADTQYF	TGCGCCTCCAGCGGGGCCGCCGATACGCAGTATTTT
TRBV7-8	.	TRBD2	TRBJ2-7	CASSLVLAGGYEQYF	TGTGCCAGCAGCTTAGTTCTAGCGGGAGGGTACGAGCAGTACTTC
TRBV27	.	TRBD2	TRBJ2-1	CASSLSMVAGVLYNEQFF	TGTGCCAGCAGTTTATCGATGGTAGCGGGTGTCCTCTACAATGAGCAGTTCTTC
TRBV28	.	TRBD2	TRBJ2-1	CASSTSSGNNNEQFF	TGTGCCAGCAGTACCTCTAGCGGGAACAACAATGAGCAGTTCTTC
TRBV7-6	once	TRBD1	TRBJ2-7	CASSLLAAGGSNEQYF	TGTGCCAGCAGCTTATTAGCGGCAGGGGGCTCAAACGAGCAGTACTTC
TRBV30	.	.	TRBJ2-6	CAWLGPGLNSGANVLTF	TGTGCCTGGTTAGGCCCGGGACTGAACTCTGGGGCCAACGTCCTGACTTTC
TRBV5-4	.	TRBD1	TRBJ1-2	CASSLGGRGNYGYTF	TGTGCCAGCAGCTTGGGAGGCAGGGGGAACTATGGCTACACCTTC
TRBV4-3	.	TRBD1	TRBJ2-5	CASSLGQGLEETQYF	TGCGCCAGCAGCCTGGGACAGGGGCTGGAGGAGACCCAGTACTTC
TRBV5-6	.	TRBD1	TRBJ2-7	CASSSWTGTPYEQYF	TGTGCCAGCAGCTCCTGGACAGGGACCCCCTACGAGCAGTACTTC
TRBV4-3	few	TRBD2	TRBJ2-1	CASSQESDLLAGVRDEQFF	TGCGCCAGCAGCCAAGAGTCAGATTTGCTAGCGGGGGTAAGGGATGAGCAGTTCTTC